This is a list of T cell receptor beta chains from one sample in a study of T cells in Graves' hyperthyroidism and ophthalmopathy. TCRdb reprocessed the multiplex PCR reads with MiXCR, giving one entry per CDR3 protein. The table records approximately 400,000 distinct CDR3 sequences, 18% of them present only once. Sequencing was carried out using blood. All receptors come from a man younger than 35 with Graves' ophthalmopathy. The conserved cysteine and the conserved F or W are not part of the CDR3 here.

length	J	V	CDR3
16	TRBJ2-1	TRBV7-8	ASSSTGGNAGEYNEQF
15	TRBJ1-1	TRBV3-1	ASSTFSGTGGVTEAF
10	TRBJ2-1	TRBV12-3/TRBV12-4	ASSLGVYEQF
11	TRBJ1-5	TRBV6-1	ASTRGPHQPQH
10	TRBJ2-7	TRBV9	ASSVQGGEQY
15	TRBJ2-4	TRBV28	ASSRRAASGAKNIQY
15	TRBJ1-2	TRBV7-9	ASHVAGTEGTNYGYT
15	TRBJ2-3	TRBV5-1	ASSLALDTLSTDTQY
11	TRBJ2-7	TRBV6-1	ASGQGKTYEQC
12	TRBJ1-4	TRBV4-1	ASSPGQGEEKLF
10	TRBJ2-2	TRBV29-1	SVLSGTGELF
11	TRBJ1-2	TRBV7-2	ASSPGAGGGYT
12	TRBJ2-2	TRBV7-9	ASSSTGDTGELF
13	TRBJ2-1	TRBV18	ASSPRQDGGNEQF
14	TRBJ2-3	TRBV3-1	ASSQVGGLGTDTQY
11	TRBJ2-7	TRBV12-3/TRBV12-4	ASSLWEAMGQY
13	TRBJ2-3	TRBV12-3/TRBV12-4	ASSWAGTSTDTQY
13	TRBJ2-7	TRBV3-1	ASSLYRGGGYEQY